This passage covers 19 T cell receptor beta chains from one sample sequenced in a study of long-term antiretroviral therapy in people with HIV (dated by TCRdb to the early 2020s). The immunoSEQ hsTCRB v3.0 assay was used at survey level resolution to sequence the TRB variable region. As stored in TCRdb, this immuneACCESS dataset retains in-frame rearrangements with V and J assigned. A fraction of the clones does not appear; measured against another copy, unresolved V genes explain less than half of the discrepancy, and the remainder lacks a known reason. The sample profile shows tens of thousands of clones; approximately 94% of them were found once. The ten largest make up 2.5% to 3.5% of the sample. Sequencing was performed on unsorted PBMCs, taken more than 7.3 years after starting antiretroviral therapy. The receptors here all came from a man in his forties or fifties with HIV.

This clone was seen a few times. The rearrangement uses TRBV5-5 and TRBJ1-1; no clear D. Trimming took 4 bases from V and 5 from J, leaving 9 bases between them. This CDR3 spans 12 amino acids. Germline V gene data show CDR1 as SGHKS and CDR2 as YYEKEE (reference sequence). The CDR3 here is CASSPTGTEAFF. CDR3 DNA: TGTGCCAGCAGCCCGACTGGGACTGAAGCTTTCTTT.

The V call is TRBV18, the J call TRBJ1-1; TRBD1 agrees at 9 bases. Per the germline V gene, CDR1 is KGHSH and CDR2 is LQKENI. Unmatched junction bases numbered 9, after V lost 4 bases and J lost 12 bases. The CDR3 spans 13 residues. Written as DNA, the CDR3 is TGTGCCAGCTCACGGTCCCAGGACAGGGGAACTTTCTTT. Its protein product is CASSRSQDRGTFF.

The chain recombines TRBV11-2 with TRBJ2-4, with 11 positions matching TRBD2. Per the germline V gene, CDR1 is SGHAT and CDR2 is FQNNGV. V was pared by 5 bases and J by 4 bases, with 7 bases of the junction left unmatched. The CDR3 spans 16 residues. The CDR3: CASSGSGGAGKNIQYF. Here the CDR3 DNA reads TGTGCCAGCAGCGGTAGCGGGGGGGCCGGAAAAAACATTCAGTACTTC.

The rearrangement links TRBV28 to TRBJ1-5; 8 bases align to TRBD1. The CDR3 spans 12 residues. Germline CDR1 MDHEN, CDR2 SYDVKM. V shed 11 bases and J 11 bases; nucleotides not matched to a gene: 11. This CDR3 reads CAAAGGPRAQHF. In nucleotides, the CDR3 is TGTGCCGCGGCAGGGGGCCCTCGGGCCCAGCATTTT. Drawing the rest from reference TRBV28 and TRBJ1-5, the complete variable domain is DVKVTQSSRYLVKRTGEKVFLECVQDMDHENMFWYRQDPGLGLRLIYFSYDVKMKEKGDIPEGYSVSREKKERFSLILESASTNQTSMYLCAAAGGPRAQHFGDGTRLSIL.

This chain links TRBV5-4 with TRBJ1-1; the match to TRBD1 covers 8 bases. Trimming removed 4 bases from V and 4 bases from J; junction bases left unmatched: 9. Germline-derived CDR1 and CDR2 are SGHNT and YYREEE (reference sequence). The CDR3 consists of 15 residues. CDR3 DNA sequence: TGTGCCAGCAGCGCAATCCAGGGGGCTGGCACTGAAGCTTTCTTT. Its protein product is CASSAIQGAGTEAFF.

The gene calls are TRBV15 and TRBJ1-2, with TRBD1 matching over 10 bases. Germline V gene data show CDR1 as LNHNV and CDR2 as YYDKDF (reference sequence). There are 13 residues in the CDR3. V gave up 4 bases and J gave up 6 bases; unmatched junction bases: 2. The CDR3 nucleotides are TGTGCCACCAGCACCGGACAGGGGGATGGCTACACCTTC. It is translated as CATSTGQGDGYTF.

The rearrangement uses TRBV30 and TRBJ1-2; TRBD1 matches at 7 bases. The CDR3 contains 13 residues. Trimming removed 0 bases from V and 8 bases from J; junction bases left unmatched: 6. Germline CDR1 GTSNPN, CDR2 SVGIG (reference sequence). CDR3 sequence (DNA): TGTGCCTGGAGTGTACAAGGGACAGAGGGCTACACCTTC. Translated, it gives CAWSVQGTEGYTF.

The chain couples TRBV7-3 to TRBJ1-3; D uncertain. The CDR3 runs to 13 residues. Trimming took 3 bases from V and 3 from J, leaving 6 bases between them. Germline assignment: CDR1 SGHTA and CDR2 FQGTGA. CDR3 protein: CASSFDGGNTIYF. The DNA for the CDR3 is TGTGCCAGCAGCTTCGACGGTGGAAACACCATATATTTT.

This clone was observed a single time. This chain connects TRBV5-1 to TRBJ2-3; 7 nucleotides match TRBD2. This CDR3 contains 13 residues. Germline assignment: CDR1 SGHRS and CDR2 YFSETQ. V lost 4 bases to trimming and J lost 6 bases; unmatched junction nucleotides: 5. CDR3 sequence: CASSGTSADTQYF. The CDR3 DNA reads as TGCGCCAGCAGCGGAACTAGCGCCGATACGCAGTATTTT.

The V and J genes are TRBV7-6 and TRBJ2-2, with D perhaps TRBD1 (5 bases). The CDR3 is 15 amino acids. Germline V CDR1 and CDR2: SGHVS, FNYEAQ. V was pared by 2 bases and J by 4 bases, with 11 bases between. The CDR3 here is CASSLTAGRTGELFF. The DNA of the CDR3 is TGTGCCAGCAGCTTAACGGCAGGGCGCACCGGGGAGCTGTTTTTT.

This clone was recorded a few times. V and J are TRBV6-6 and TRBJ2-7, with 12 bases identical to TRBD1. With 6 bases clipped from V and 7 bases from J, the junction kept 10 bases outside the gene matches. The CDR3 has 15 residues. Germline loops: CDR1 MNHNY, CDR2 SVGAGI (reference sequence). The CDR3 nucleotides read TGTGCCAGCAGGAACGCGGGACAGGGGGCGGGGGAGCAGTACTTC. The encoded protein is CASRNAGQGAGEQYF.

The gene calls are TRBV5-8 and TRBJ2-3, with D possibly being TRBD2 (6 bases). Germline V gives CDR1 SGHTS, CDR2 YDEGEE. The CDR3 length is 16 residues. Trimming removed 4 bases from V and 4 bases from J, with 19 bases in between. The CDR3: CASSPLVGGYSDTQYF. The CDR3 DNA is TGTGCCAGCAGCCCCCTAGTTGGGGGGTACTCAGATACGCAGTATTTT. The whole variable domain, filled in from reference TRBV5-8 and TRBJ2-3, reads EAGVTQSPTHLIKTRGQQATLRCSPISGHTSVYWYQQALGLGLQFLLWYDEGEERNRGNFPPRFSGRQFPNYSSELNVNALELEDSALYLCASSPLVGGYSDTQYFGPGTRLTVL.

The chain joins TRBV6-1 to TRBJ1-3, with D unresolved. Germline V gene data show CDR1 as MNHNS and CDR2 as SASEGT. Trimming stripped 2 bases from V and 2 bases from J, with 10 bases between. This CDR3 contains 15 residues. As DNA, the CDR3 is TGTGCCAGCAGTGAAAACCGGGAGACTGGAAACACCATATATTTT. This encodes CASSENRETGNTIYF.

CDR3: CASSLGGAGTGELFF. The CDR3 nucleotides read TGTGCCAGCAGCTTAGGGGGGGCGGGCACCGGGGAGCTGTTTTTT. This sequence joins TRBV7-3 and TRBJ2-2; TRBD2 is a possible D gene (7 bases). Trimming stripped 2 bases from V and 4 bases from J, with 11 bases between. This CDR3 is built from 15 residues. CDR1 SGHTA and CDR2 FQGTGA come from the germline V gene.

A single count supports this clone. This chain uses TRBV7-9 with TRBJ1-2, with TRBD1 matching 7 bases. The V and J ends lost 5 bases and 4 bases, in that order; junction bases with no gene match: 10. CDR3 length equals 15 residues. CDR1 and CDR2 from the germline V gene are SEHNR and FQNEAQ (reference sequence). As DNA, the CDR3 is TGTGCCAGCAGCCCCCTAGGGGGGACAGCCTATGGCTACACCTTC. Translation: CASSPLGGTAYGYTF. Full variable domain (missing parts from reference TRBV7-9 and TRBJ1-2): DTGVSQNPRHKITKRGQNVTFRCDPISEHNRLYWYRQTLGQGPEFLTYFQNEAQLEKSRLLSDRFSAERPKGSFSTLEIQRTEQGDSAMYLCASSPLGGTAYGYTFGSGTRLTVV.

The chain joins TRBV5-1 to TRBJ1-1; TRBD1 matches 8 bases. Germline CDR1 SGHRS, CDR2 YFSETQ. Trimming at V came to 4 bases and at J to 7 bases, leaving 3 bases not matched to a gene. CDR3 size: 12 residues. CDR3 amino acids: CASSVGQGEAFF. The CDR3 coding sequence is TGCGCCAGCAGCGTTGGACAGGGTGAAGCTTTCTTT.

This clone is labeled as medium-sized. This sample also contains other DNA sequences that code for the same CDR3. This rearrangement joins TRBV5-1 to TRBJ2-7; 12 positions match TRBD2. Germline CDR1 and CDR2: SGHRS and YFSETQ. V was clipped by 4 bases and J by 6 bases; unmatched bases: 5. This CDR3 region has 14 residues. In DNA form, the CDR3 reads TGCGCCAGCAGCGCTGGACTAGCGGGGTTCGAGCAGTACTTC. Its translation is CASSAGLAGFEQYF.

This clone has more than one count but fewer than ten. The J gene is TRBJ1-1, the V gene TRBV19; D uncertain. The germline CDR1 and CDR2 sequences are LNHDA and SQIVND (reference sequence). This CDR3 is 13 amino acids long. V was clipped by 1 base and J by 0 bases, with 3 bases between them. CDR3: CASSIGVNTEAFF. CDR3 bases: TGTGCCAGTAGTATAGGCGTGAACACTGAAGCTTTCTTT.

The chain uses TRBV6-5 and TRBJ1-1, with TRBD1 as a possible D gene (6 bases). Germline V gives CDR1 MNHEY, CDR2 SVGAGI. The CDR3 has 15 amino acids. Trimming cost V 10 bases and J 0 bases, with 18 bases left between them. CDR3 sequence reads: CATHRDFYLNTEAFF. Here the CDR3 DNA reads TGTGCCACCCACAGGGATTTCTACCTGAACACTGAAGCTTTCTTT.